This TCR beta chain was recovered during a study of molecular identifiers for immune sequencing clone quantification. Study observations and caveats: A single cell's spiked Jurkat TCR RNA was reportedly detectable among roughly 1 million naive cells.

Previously reported methods and listed TCR primers produced the bulk TCR libraries. TCRdb passed the PCR reads through MiXCR, listing each CDR3 protein once. The sample has about 54,000 distinct CDR3 sequences; under 30% are singletons. For this clonotype: The antigen remains unidentified. A read error may be the cause here, since a much bigger clone is one base away.

Trimming removed 3 bases from V and 3 bases from J; junction bases left unmatched: 6. The germline V gene has CDR1 MGHRA and CDR2 YSYEKL. The CDR3 runs 16 residues. This clonotype was sampled from a human donor in good health. Some libraries in this study had Jurkat cell RNA spiked in. The sequenced sample was naive CD8+ T cells from blood, with Jurkat cell RNA spiked in. Subset: FACS-sorted CD8+CD4-CCR7+CD45RA+ naive T cells. The chain is built from TRBV4-1 and TRBJ1-1; 11 nucleotides line up with TRBD1. As DNA, the CDR3 is TGCGCCAGCAGCCAGGGACAGGGGGTAGAGGACACTGAAGCTTTCTTT. Its translation: CASSQGQGVEDTEAFF.